Listed below are T cell receptor beta chains from one sample, sequenced in a study of cytomegalovirus exposure and HLA in healthy donors. The protocol was immunoSEQ multiplex PCR, while the TCRdb copy is restricted to in-frame clones and leaves out a portion. The data contain over 75,000 clones, 77% of them singletons. What was sequenced was PBMCs. The source of these receptors is a man aged 50 to 59 in good health and CMV-seropositive. Both conserved end residues are part of each CDR3. A D gene is named only where the DNA matches it firmly. Clone sizes are given selectively: once, few, many, or a class where the clone is expanded.

.	TRBJ2-5	.	TRBV7-8	16	TGTGCCAGCAGCCCCCCGGGAGCGGCGAGCCAAGAGACCCAGTACTTC	CASSPPGAASQETQYF
.	TRBJ2-7	TRBD1	TRBV5-1	14	TGCGCCAGCAGCCCCTCGGGACAGGGCTACGAGCAGTACTTC	CASSPSGQGYEQYF
few	TRBJ1-1	.	TRBV6-5	13	TGTGCCAGCAGTTACGGGAGATACACTGAAGCTTTCTTT	CASSYGRYTEAFF
few	TRBJ2-7	.	TRBV9	15	TGTGCCAGCAGCGTAGCTGCAGGGCCAACCTACGAGCAGTACTTC	CASSVAAGPTYEQYF
.	TRBJ2-5	TRBD1	TRBV2	13	TGTGCCAGCAGTAGGGACAGCCAAGAGACCCAGTACTTC	CASSRDSQETQYF
.	TRBJ2-5	TRBD2	TRBV28	18	TGTGCCAGCAGTTTAGCCCACGGGACTAGCGGTTCCCAAGAGACCCAGTACTTC	CASSLAHGTSGSQETQYF
.	TRBJ1-5	TRBD1	TRBV5-6	16	TGTGCCAGCGGCAGAGGACAGGGGGGTTTGGGACAGCCCCAGCATTTT	CASGRGQGGLGQPQHF
few	TRBJ1-3	TRBD1	TRBV7-2	16	TGTGCCAGCAGCTTAGCGGGACAGGGGAAAGGAAACACCATATATTTT	CASSLAGQGKGNTIYF
.	TRBJ1-5	.	TRBV27	16	TGTGCCAGCCCCGGTGCGGGTGGGAACTTGGGTTTGGCCCAGCATTTT	CASPGAGGNLGLAQHF
.	TRBJ2-1	TRBD1	TRBV27	17	TGTGCCAGCAGCTTAGTTAGGTCCCTAGAGGGGGCGAGTGAGCAGTTCTTC	CASSLVRSLEGASEQFF
.	TRBJ2-7	.	TRBV10-3	12	TGTGCCATCAGTAATACAGGTTACGAGCAGTACTTC	CAISNTGYEQYF